What follows are 29 T cell receptor beta chains derived from one specimen sequenced in a study of blood T cell repertoires in COVID-19. Assay: immunoSEQ multiplex PCR; the TCRdb copy retains only in-frame clones and omits some. The table lists some 250,000 clones, around 86% of them singletons. The sample comprised peripheral blood. Source of these receptors: a man aged 30-40 years who had recovered from COVID-19.

V and J are TRBV6-6 and TRBJ1-3, with D possibly being TRBD1 (6 bases). Germline lookup yields CDR1 MNHNY and CDR2 SVGAGI (reference sequence). The V end was cut by 2 bases, the J end by 1 base, with 12 bases between. The CDR3 has 16 residues. The CDR3 spells CASSYPHRESGNTIYF. The CDR3 DNA is TGTGCCAGCAGTTACCCACACAGGGAATCTGGAAACACCATATATTTT.

The rearrangement links TRBV5-4 to TRBJ1-2; TRBD1 aligns across 10 bases. The CDR3 covers 14 residues. Germline V lookup: CDR1 SGHNT, CDR2 YYREEE (reference sequence). The ends lost 4 bases at V and 8 bases at J; junction bases unmatched: 8. The CDR3 here is CASSPGQGNRGYTF. The CDR3, as DNA: TGTGCCAGCAGCCCGGGACAGGGGAATCGGGGCTACACCTTC.

This clone has only one observation. V gene TRBV7-9 combines with J gene TRBJ2-3; perhaps TRBD2 as D (5 bases). V lost 5 bases, J lost 6 bases, and 12 bases lay in between. The V gene's germline CDR1 is SEHNR and CDR2 FQNEAQ (reference sequence). The CDR3 consists of 13 residues. The CDR3 nucleotides read TGTGCCAGCAGCGCAGAGGGTGCGGATACGCAGTATTTT. This codes for CASSAEGADTQYF.

V and J are TRBV5-1 and TRBJ2-7; 7 nucleotides align to TRBD1. CDR3 length: 11 amino acids. After removal of 4 bases from V and 9 bases from J, the junction contained 4 bases not matched to a gene. Germline V gene data show CDR1 as SGHRS and CDR2 as YFSETQ. The CDR3 nucleotides read TGCGCCAGCAGCCCCGGGACAGCGCAGTACTTC. This gives the protein CASSPGTAQYF.

The V call is TRBV20-1, the J call TRBJ1-6; tentative D call: TRBD1 (5 bases). The CDR3 has 11 residues. Trimming took off 7 bases at V and 15 bases at J, with 16 bases between the two ends. CDR1 DFQATT and CDR2 SNEGSKA come from the germline V gene (reference sequence). The DNA of the CDR3 is TGCAGTGGGGACTCCGACAGCATCCTCCACTTT. This sequence encodes CSGDSDSILHF.

The chain carries TRBV12-3 or TRBV12-4 and TRBJ1-4; D ambiguous. CDR3 length: 13 residues. The ends were cut back, 1 base at V and 4 bases at J, with 4 bases in the middle. CDR3 DNA: TGTGCCAGCAGTTTAGTCCATAATGAAAAACTGTTTTTT. It encodes CASSLVHNEKLFF.

The chain recombines TRBV5-6 with TRBJ2-3, with TRBD2 as a possible D gene (6 bases). CDR1 and CDR2 (germline): SGHDT, YYEEEE. The ends were cut back, 1 base at V and 2 bases at J, with 11 bases in the middle. The CDR3 has 15 amino acids. CDR3 sequence: CASSLHGGYTDTQYF. The CDR3 nucleotides are TGTGCCAGCAGCTTGCACGGGGGATACACAGATACGCAGTATTTT.

The genes are TRBV7-2 and TRBJ2-1; TRBD2 aligns across 9 bases. Trimming removed 2 bases from V and 10 bases from J; junction bases left unmatched: 15. CDR1 and CDR2 (germline): SGHTA, FQGNSA. The CDR3 runs 17 residues. For the CDR3, the DNA is TGTGCCAGCAGCTTAAGGATTGGGAGCGGGGGGCCAGGAGAGCAGTTCTTC. Translation: CASSLRIGSGGPGEQFF.

The gene calls are TRBV7-8 and TRBJ1-2, with 8 bases identical to TRBD1. The CDR3 extends over 16 amino acids. V shed 2 bases and J 5 bases; nucleotides not matched to a gene: 10. Per the germline V gene, CDR1 is SGHVS and CDR2 is FQNEAQ. CDR3 coding DNA: TGTGCCAGCAGCTTATGGCCGAGACAGGGGAAGTATGGCTACACCTTC. This codes for CASSLWPRQGKYGYTF.

The chain links TRBV9 to TRBJ1-6; D is uncertain. The V end lost 0 bases, the J end lost 8 bases, and 12 bases lay between the germline ends. The CDR3 runs to 15 residues. Germline V gene data show CDR1 as SGDLS and CDR2 as YYNGEE. For the CDR3, the DNA is TGTGCCAGCAGCGTAGAAGGAAGTACAGATTCACCCCTCCACTTT. Amino acids: CASSVEGSTDSPLHF.

This chain joins TRBV2 and TRBJ1-1, with D uncertain. Germline assignment: CDR1 SNHLY and CDR2 FYNNEI. CDR3 length equals 15 residues. V was pared by 4 bases and J by 0 bases, with 12 bases between. The CDR3 region is CASSGTLGMNTEAFF. CDR3 DNA: TGTGCCAGCAGTGGGACTTTGGGGATGAACACTGAAGCTTTCTTT. The full variable domain, rest sourced from reference TRBV2 and TRBJ1-1, is EPEVTQTPSHQVTQMGQEVILRCVPISNHLYFYWYRQILGQKVEFLVSFYNNEISEKSEIFDDQFSVERPDGSNFTLKIRSTKLEDSAMYFCASSGTLGMNTEAFFGQGTRLTVV.

This clone was detected once. The V and J genes are TRBV19 and TRBJ1-1; weak D call: TRBD1 (5 bases). V lost 11 bases to trimming and J lost 4 bases, with 11 bases between them. The germline V gene encodes CDR1 LNHDA and CDR2 SQIVND (reference sequence). This CDR3 has 11 residues. The CDR3 bases are TGTGCCGGAGGGGTTTCCACTGAAGCTTTCTTT. Protein sequence: CAGGVSTEAFF. Variable domain in full (rest from reference TRBV19 and TRBJ1-1): DGGITQSPKYLFRKEGQNVTLSCEQNLNHDAMYWYRQDPGQGLRLIYYSQIVNDFQKGDIAEGYSVSREKKESFPLTVTSAQKNPTAFYLCAGGVSTEAFFGQGTRLTVV.

V and J are TRBV11-3 and TRBJ2-2; 13 bases are shared with TRBD2. CDR1 is SGHNT and CDR2 is YENEEA in the germline V gene. Trimming at V came to 5 bases and at J to 5 bases, leaving 5 bases not matched to a gene. There are 16 residues in the CDR3. CDR3 sequence: CASSRGTSGVTGELFF. The CDR3 coding sequence is TGTGCCAGCAGCAGAGGGACTAGCGGGGTGACCGGGGAGCTGTTTTTT. The variable domain in full, completed from reference TRBV11-3 and TRBJ2-2, reads EAGVVQSPRYKIIEKKQPVAFWCNPISGHNTLYWYLQNLGQGPELLIRYENEEAVDDSQLPKDRFSAERLKGVDSTLKIQPAELGDSAVYLCASSRGTSGVTGELFFGEGSRLTVL.

Here the CDR3 reads CASSERGPGAGNTIYF. CDR3 nucleotides: TGTGCCAGCAGTGAAAGGGGCCCAGGGGCTGGAAACACCATATATTTT. The chain employs TRBV2 and TRBJ1-3; D may be TRBD1 (6 bases). Trimming left V 2 bases short and J 2 bases short, with 13 bases between. CDR3 length: 16 amino acids. Germline assignment: CDR1 SNHLY and CDR2 FYNNEI.

V gene TRBV4-2 combines with J gene TRBJ2-1, with TRBD2 matching 9 bases. Germline values: CDR1 LGHNA, CDR2 YNFKEQ. J was trimmed by 6 bases and V by 0 bases; bases with no gene match: 6. This CDR3 comprises 16 residues. DNA for the CDR3: TGTGCCAGCAGCCAAGATGCGGGGGGGGCGGCCAATGAGCAGTTCTTC. Translated, it gives CASSQDAGGAANEQFF.

V is TRBV4-1 and J is TRBJ1-3; TRBD1 agrees at 8 bases. The CDR3 is 20 residues long. V lost 0 bases and J lost 0; bases outside the gene matches: 13. From germline, CDR1 is MGHRA and CDR2 YSYEKL. The CDR3 here is CASSQDPPLTGESSGNTIYF. CDR3 sequence (DNA): TGCGCCAGCAGCCAAGACCCCCCACTGACAGGGGAGAGCTCTGGAAACACCATATATTTT.

This clone was seen once. The chain uses TRBV12-3 or TRBV12-4 and TRBJ1-6, with TRBD1 as a possible D gene (5 bases). The CDR3 sequence is 12 residues long. V shed 4 bases and J shed 18 bases, with 16 bases lying between them. The CDR3 region has the DNA TGTGCCAGCAGTTCTGGGGCCGCTTACCACCACTTT. Protein product: CASSSGAAYHHF.

This chain joins TRBV5-6 and TRBJ1-2; unclear D gene. V was pared by 4 bases and J by 1 base, with 17 bases between. This CDR3 region has 16 residues. Germline-derived CDR1 and CDR2 are SGHDT and YYEEEE. CDR3 region: CASSQTALRVNYGYTF. CDR3 nucleotides: TGTGCCAGCAGCCAAACGGCCCTCCGGGTTAACTATGGCTACACCTTC.

The chain joins TRBV6-5 to TRBJ1-1; 9 bases are shared with TRBD1. The CDR3 totals 13 residues. CDR1 is MNHEY, CDR2 SVGAGI, per germline. Trimming at V came to 11 bases and at J to 5 bases, leaving 9 bases not matched to a gene. The CDR3 sequence is CAGSQGANTEAFF. CDR3 sequence (DNA): TGTGCCGGATCACAGGGGGCAAATACTGAAGCTTTCTTT.

The J gene is TRBJ2-5, the V gene TRBV19; D remains ambiguous. The V end lost 0 bases, the J end lost 9 bases, and 11 bases lay between the germline ends. The V gene's germline CDR1 is LNHDA and CDR2 SQIVND (reference sequence). The CDR3 runs to 13 residues. For the CDR3, the DNA is TGTGCCAGTAGTATAGAGGCCCATGCGGCCCAGTACTTC. Protein sequence: CASSIEAHAAQYF. Variable domain in full (rest from reference TRBV19 and TRBJ2-5): DGGITQSPKYLFRKEGQNVTLSCEQNLNHDAMYWYRQDPGQGLRLIYYSQIVNDFQKGDIAEGYSVSREKKESFPLTVTSAQKNPTAFYLCASSIEAHAAQYFGPGTRLLVL.

The rearrangement uses TRBV6-5 and TRBJ2-5; 7 bases fit TRBD1. The J segment lost 1 base and the V segment lost 7 bases, leaving 6 bases of the junction unmatched. This CDR3 has 14 amino acids. Germline CDR1 is MNHEY and CDR2 is SVGAGI. CDR3 in amino acids: CASNPGTVQETQYF. DNA for the CDR3: TGTGCCAGCAACCCTGGGACAGTCCAAGAGACCCAGTACTTC.

The chain couples TRBV5-1 to TRBJ1-6, with TRBD1 identical over 8 bases. Trimming cost V 5 bases and J 7 bases; bases outside gene matches: 8. This CDR3 comprises 15 residues. The germline V gene has CDR1 SGHRS and CDR2 YFSETQ. The CDR3 DNA reads as TGCGCCAGCAGGCCGGACAGGGTCAGAAATTCACCCCTCCACTTT. It encodes CASRPDRVRNSPLHF. The full variable domain, completed using reference TRBV5-1 and TRBJ1-6, is KAGVTQTPRYLIKTRGQQVTLSCSPISGHRSVSWYQQTPGQGLQFLFEYFSETQRNKGNFPGRFSGRQFSNSRSEMNVSTLELGDSALYLCASRPDRVRNSPLHFGNGTRLTVT.

The J gene is TRBJ2-5, the V gene TRBV12-3 or TRBV12-4; 9 bases are a match to TRBD1. Unmatched junction bases numbered 0, after V lost 5 bases and J lost 2 bases. CDR3 length: 13 residues. The CDR3 DNA sequence: TGTGCCAGCAGTGACAGGGGGCAAGAGACCCAGTACTTC. As protein: CASSDRGQETQYF.

The V and J genes are TRBV10-3 and TRBJ2-5; D gene ambiguous. Germline V gene sequence: CDR1 ENHRY, CDR2 SYGVKD. V lost 6 bases to trimming and J lost 0 bases, with 5 bases between them. The CDR3 spans 12 residues. The CDR3 is CAISPDQETQYF. The CDR3 DNA reads as TGTGCCATCAGCCCTGACCAAGAGACCCAGTACTTC.

The J gene is TRBJ2-1, the V gene TRBV6-6, with D uncertain. With 0 bases removed from V and 9 bases from J, the gap between germline ends came to 6 bases. Germline assignment: CDR1 MNHNY and CDR2 SVGAGI (reference sequence). The CDR3 spans 12 residues. The CDR3 loop reads CASSYSFREQFF. The CDR3 DNA reads TGTGCCAGCAGTTACTCTTTCCGTGAGCAGTTCTTC.

The gene calls are TRBV27 and TRBJ2-7; maybe TRBD1 (5 bases). Germline assignment: CDR1 MNHEY and CDR2 SMNVEV (reference sequence). The CDR3 extends over 18 amino acids. Trimming stripped 4 bases from V and 2 bases from J, with 24 bases between. CDR3 coding DNA: TGTGCCAGCAGTTCCAGACAGCCCCTTCTTTTAAAAACCTACGAGCAGTACTTC. It encodes CASSSRQPLLLKTYEQYF.

The gene calls are TRBV28 and TRBJ2-1, with 10 bases identical to TRBD1. Unmatched junction bases numbered 12, after V lost 6 bases and J lost 7 bases. The germline V gene has CDR1 MDHEN and CDR2 SYDVKM. This CDR3 comprises 16 residues. The CDR3 DNA sequence: TGTGCCAGCAGGAGCCCGGGACAGGGGCCGGGGAATGAGCAGTTCTTC. Residues: CASRSPGQGPGNEQFF.

Of note for this clone: The identical CDR3 is also encoded by other nucleotide sequences in the sample. This sequence joins TRBV5-1 and TRBJ1-3; D is perhaps TRBD1 (6 bases). The V end was cut by 0 bases, the J end by 2 bases, with 6 bases between. Germline CDR1 SGHRS, CDR2 YFSETQ. The CDR3 is 14 residues long. CDR3 bases: TGCGCCAGCAGCTTGGGACAGGCTGGAAACACCATATATTTT. Residues: CASSLGQAGNTIYF.

The CDR3 region is CATSDPHTTGFKQFF. CDR3 nucleotides: TGTGCCACCAGTGATCCACACACCACAGGGTTTAAGCAGTTCTTC. The chain joins TRBV24-1 to TRBJ2-1; TRBD1 might be the D (6 bases). Germline CDR1 is KGHDR and CDR2 is SFDVKD. The CDR3 sequence is 15 residues long. The V and J ends lost 3 bases and 11 bases respectively, with 19 bases between them.